This T cell receptor beta chain was found in a study of molecular identifiers for immune sequencing clone quantification. Previously described methods and listed TCR primers were used for bulk TCR libraries. In TCRdb, the PCR reads were re-called with MiXCR into one record per CDR3 protein. Of about 640,000 distinct CDR3 sequences listed, around 20% are singletons. The V gene's germline CDR1 is SNHLY and CDR2 FYNNEI. The J segment lost 0 bases and the V segment lost 5 bases, leaving 8 bases of the junction unmatched. This CDR3 spans 16 amino acids. Naive CD8 T cell sorting was performed on the CD8+CD4-CCR7+CD45RA+ phenotype. This clonotype was detected ten times or more.

The chain is built from TRBV2 and TRBJ2-3; 7 nucleotides align to TRBD1. Sequences were obtained from naive CD8+ T cells from blood, with Jurkat cell RNA spiked in. Documented subset: FACS-sorted CD8+CD4-CCR7+CD45RA+ naive T cells. The clonotype originates from a human donor in good health. Some libraries in this study had Jurkat cell RNA spiked in. CDR3 amino acids: CASSFEGQSSTDTQYF. CDR3 bases: TGTGCCAGCAGTTTCGAGGGACAGTCGAGCACAGATACGCAGTATTTT.